Shown below are 27 T cell receptor beta chains from a single sample sequenced in a study of cytomegalovirus exposure and HLA in healthy donors. Clones were read by immunoSEQ multiplex PCR, and TCRdb kept only the in-frame ones, dropping some. The sample holds 90,000 to 150,000 clones, 88% seen once. The sequencing sample was made of PBMCs. Source of these receptors: a man younger than 35 in good health and CMV-seropositive.

In this sample, this clone turned up once. The J gene is TRBJ1-5, the V gene TRBV2; D remains unclear. The germline CDR1 and CDR2 sequences are SNHLY and FYNNEI. The length of the CDR3 is 14 residues. Trimming took 6 bases from V and 5 from J, leaving 14 bases between them. CDR3 sequence: CASRLRWEDQPQHF. CDR3 nucleotide sequence: TGTGCCAGCAGACTAAGGTGGGAGGATCAGCCCCAGCATTTT.

The V gene is TRBV6-1, the J gene TRBJ2-6; 7 bases line up with TRBD1. V was clipped by 1 base and J by 0 bases; unmatched bases: 6. The CDR3 sequence is 18 residues long. Germline V gene data show CDR1 as MNHNS and CDR2 as SASEGT. CDR3 sequence (DNA): TGTGCCAGCAGTGAAGTGACAGGGAGAAACTCTGGGGCCAACGTCCTGACTTTC. Protein product: CASSEVTGRNSGANVLTF.

This clone has just a few counts. The rearrangement uses TRBV7-2 and TRBJ2-7; TRBD2 might be the D (6 bases). V gave up 6 bases and J gave up 0 bases, with 15 bases separating them. The CDR3 covers 15 residues. The germline V gene has CDR1 SGHTA and CDR2 FQGNSA. CDR3: CASRPEPGSSYEQYF. The CDR3 coding sequence is TGTGCCAGCAGGCCCGAGCCCGGGAGCTCCTACGAGCAGTACTTC.

The V and J genes are TRBV7-2 and TRBJ1-2, with unresolved D. CDR1 and CDR2 from the germline V gene are SGHTA and FQGNSA. The CDR3 has 14 residues. Deletions cut 0 bases from V and 1 base from J, with 6 bases between. CDR3 protein: CASSLAGSNYGYTF. CDR3 nucleotide sequence: TGTGCCAGCAGCTTAGCGGGCAGTAACTATGGCTACACCTTC.

This chain connects TRBV10-1 to TRBJ1-1; D remains ambiguous. Between the trimmed V and J ends, which lost 6 bases and 0 bases, there was a span of 11 bases. The CDR3 is made up of 14 amino acids. Per the germline V gene, CDR1 is WNHNN and CDR2 is SYGVQD (reference sequence). The CDR3 sequence is CASSQSRMNTEAFF. Written as DNA, the CDR3 is TGCGCCAGCAGCCAGAGCAGGATGAACACTGAAGCTTTCTTT.

The chain couples TRBV11-2 to TRBJ2-2; 10 nucleotides agree with TRBD2. V lost 3 bases, J lost 6 bases, and 4 bases stayed unmatched. The germline CDR1 and CDR2 sequences are SGHAT and FQNNGV. The CDR3 covers 15 residues. In DNA, the CDR3 is TGTGCCAGCAGCTTCGGAGCGGGGGGGCCCGGGGAGCTGTTTTTT. Translation: CASSFGAGGPGELFF.

The chain uses TRBV14 and TRBJ1-4; no firm D call. Germline lookup yields CDR1 SGHDN and CDR2 FVKESK. This CDR3 is built from 15 residues. Deletions cut 1 base from V and 0 bases from J, with 6 bases between. Here the CDR3 DNA reads TGTGCCAGCAGCCAAGGGACTGCAACTAATGAAAAACTGTTTTTT. Its protein product is CASSQGTATNEKLFF. The full variable domain, rest sourced from reference TRBV14 and TRBJ1-4, is EAGVTQFPSHSVIEKGQTVTLRCDPISGHDNLYWYRRVMGKEIKFLLHFVKESKQDESGMPNNRFLAERTGGTYSTLKVQPAELEDSGVYFCASSQGTATNEKLFFGSGTQLSVL.

The V gene is TRBV7-6, the J gene TRBJ1-1; D may be TRBD1 (6 bases). Germline-derived CDR1 and CDR2 are SGHVS and FNYEAQ. This CDR3 spans 19 amino acids. Trimming took 5 bases from V and 5 from J, leaving 30 bases between them. CDR3 region: CASSPGPFGVRGTITEAFF. The CDR3 bases are TGTGCCAGCAGCCCCGGCCCATTTGGGGTAAGAGGGACAATAACTGAAGCTTTCTTT.

V and J are TRBV7-9 and TRBJ1-3, with TRBD1 as a possible D gene (5 bases). The CDR3 runs 17 residues. The germline V gene encodes CDR1 SEHNR and CDR2 FQNEAQ (reference sequence). Trimming pared 5 bases from V and 0 bases from J, leaving 17 bases between. The CDR3 is CASSPGSLGLSGNTIYF. The CDR3 DNA reads as TGTGCCAGCAGCCCCGGGAGTTTGGGGCTCTCTGGAAACACCATATATTTT.

This clone was picked up one time. The J gene is TRBJ1-4, the V gene TRBV7-9; 8 bases are a match to TRBD1. With 4 bases clipped from V and 13 bases from J, the junction kept 11 bases outside the gene matches. The CDR3 consists of 14 residues. Germline V gene data show CDR1 as SEHNR and CDR2 as FQNEAQ (reference sequence). CDR3: CASSSDRGPWGLFF. In DNA, the CDR3 is TGTGCCAGCAGCTCCGACAGGGGCCCCTGGGGACTGTTTTTT.

Written as DNA, the CDR3 is TGTGCCAGCAGCTTGTTAGCAGGGGGCCCCACTGAAGCTTTCTTT. Translation: CASSLLAGGPTEAFF. V gene TRBV7-2 combines with J gene TRBJ1-1; 8 bases line up with TRBD1. The CDR3 has 15 amino acids. V was pared by 3 bases and J by 4 bases, with 7 bases of the junction left unmatched. The germline V gene has CDR1 SGHTA and CDR2 FQGNSA.

The chain combines TRBV28 with TRBJ2-7; D is unresolved. The CDR3 consists of 14 residues. V dropped 3 bases and J dropped 3 bases, with 12 bases sitting between them. CDR1 is MDHEN and CDR2 is SYDVKM in the germline V gene. CDR3 sequence: CASSFPLSYYEQYF. In nucleotides, the CDR3 is TGTGCCAGCAGTTTTCCCCTATCGTACTACGAGCAGTACTTC.

The J gene is TRBJ2-2, the V gene TRBV7-2, with 8 bases matching TRBD2. Germline V gene lookup returns CDR1 SGHTA and CDR2 FQGNSA. V lost 9 bases and J lost 4; bases outside the gene matches: 1. This CDR3 has 12 amino acids. The CDR3: CARAGGTGELFF. CDR3 DNA: TGTGCCAGGGCGGGGGGCACCGGGGAGCTGTTTTTT.

The rearrangement uses TRBV7-9 and TRBJ2-1; 7 positions match TRBD1. J lost 2 bases, V lost 5 bases, and 6 bases had no gene match. Per the germline V gene, CDR1 is SEHNR and CDR2 is FQNEAQ (reference sequence). The CDR3 runs to 15 residues. The CDR3 loop reads CASSPRQGAYNEQFF. The DNA of the CDR3 is TGTGCCAGCAGCCCCCGACAGGGCGCCTACAATGAGCAGTTCTTC.

CDR3 loop: CASSVTGKETQYF. The CDR3 region has the DNA TGTGCCAGCAGCGTTACAGGGAAAGAGACCCAGTACTTC. This chain uses TRBV2 with TRBJ2-5, with a weak D call TRBD1 (6 bases). Trimming pared 6 bases from V and 3 bases from J, leaving 11 bases between. The CDR3 is 13 amino acids. Looked up from germline, CDR1 is SNHLY and CDR2 is FYNNEI.

V gene TRBV11-2 combines with J gene TRBJ1-5, with a possible D match to TRBD1 (6 bases). V shed 5 bases and J shed 1 base, with 9 bases lying between them. Germline assignment: CDR1 SGHAT and CDR2 FQNNGV. This CDR3 has 14 residues. The chain's CDR3 is CASSLDRSNQPQHF. The CDR3 bases are TGTGCCAGCAGCCTGGACAGAAGCAATCAGCCCCAGCATTTT.

The chain combines TRBV2 with TRBJ2-1; 11 positions match TRBD2. Germline CDR1 and CDR2: SNHLY and FYNNEI. With V trimmed by 1 base and J by 14 bases, 10 bases remained unmatched. This CDR3 contains 15 residues. The DNA for the CDR3 is TGTGCCAGCAGTGAAGAGGCTAGCGGGGGGATTCCCGAGTTCTTC. Amino acids: CASSEEASGGIPEFF.

The V gene is TRBV7-9, the J gene TRBJ1-2; 8 nucleotides line up with TRBD1. This CDR3 is 16 amino acids long. Germline assignment: CDR1 SEHNR and CDR2 FQNEAQ (reference sequence). The junction had 12 bases not matched to a gene; V was cut back by 5 bases and J by 4 bases. Here the CDR3 reads CASSNSGGRWAYGYTF. The CDR3 DNA sequence: TGTGCCAGCAGCAATTCAGGGGGCCGGTGGGCCTATGGCTACACCTTC.

This chain uses TRBV6-5 with TRBJ1-6; D perhaps matches TRBD1 (5 bases). The length of the CDR3 is 16 residues. Germline CDR1 and CDR2: MNHEY and SVGAGI. V was cut by 2 bases and J by 4 bases, with 12 bases left in between. The CDR3 nucleotides read TGTGCCAGCAGTTACACCACCAGGGCGTATAATTCACCCCTCCACTTT. Its protein is CASSYTTRAYNSPLHF.

This rearrangement joins TRBV27 to TRBJ2-7; 12 nucleotides match TRBD2. This CDR3 spans 17 amino acids. With 5 bases clipped from V and 5 bases from J, the junction kept 13 bases outside the gene matches. Per germline, CDR1 MNHEY and CDR2 SMNVEV (reference sequence). In DNA form, the CDR3 reads TGTGCCAGCAGTCCCCTTCGGACTAGCGGGGCTTCTGACGAGCAGTACTTC. Amino acid sequence: CASSPLRTSGASDEQYF.

The rearrangement joins TRBV4-1 to TRBJ2-7; 10 bases line up with TRBD1. The CDR3 is 16 residues long. V dropped 2 bases and J dropped 6; count of bases not matched to a gene: 10. Germline V gene sequence: CDR1 MGHRA, CDR2 YSYEKL. CDR3 in DNA: TGCGCCAGCAGCCAAAGGGCCGGGACAGGGGTGGGCGAGCAGTACTTC. Protein: CASSQRAGTGVGEQYF.

V is TRBV4-1 and J is TRBJ1-4; D is possibly TRBD1 (5 bases). The V end lost 1 base, the J end lost 7 bases, and 22 bases lay between the germline ends. CDR1 is MGHRA, CDR2 YSYEKL, per germline. This CDR3 has 18 amino acids. The CDR3 DNA reads TGCGCCAGCAGCCAAGGTTTGAGGCAGAGGAATCAGGGTGAAAAACTGTTTTTT. This codes for CASSQGLRQRNQGEKLFF.

The chain is built from TRBV15 and TRBJ2-1; the D gene is possibly TRBD1 (5 bases). CDR3 length equals 15 residues. Trimming removed 0 bases from V and 10 bases from J, with 16 bases in between. Germline CDR1 and CDR2: LNHNV and YYDKDF (reference sequence). CDR3 DNA: TGTGCCACCAGCAGAGATCTTAACCGCGCAGGGGAGCAGTTCTTC. This gives the protein CATSRDLNRAGEQFF. Together with reference TRBV15 and TRBJ2-1, the CDR3 gives the full variable domain: DAMVIQNPRYQVTQFGKPVTLSCSQTLNHNVMYWYQQKSSQAPKLLFHYYDKDFNNEADTPDNFQSRRPNTSFCFLDIRSPGLGDTAMYLCATSRDLNRAGEQFFGPGTRLTVL.

J is TRBJ2-1 and V is TRBV5-6; D gene ambiguous. The germline CDR1 and CDR2 sequences are SGHDT and YYEEEE. Trimming took 1 base from V and 4 from J, leaving 6 bases between them. There are 13 residues in the CDR3. The CDR3 nucleotides are TGTGCCAGCAGCTTGACTGTTTACAATGAGCAGTTCTTC. Amino acid sequence: CASSLTVYNEQFF.

The chain carries TRBV7-2 and TRBJ2-1; D may be TRBD1 (6 bases). Trimming took off 5 bases at V and 3 bases at J, with 8 bases between the two ends. Germline V gene sequence: CDR1 SGHTA, CDR2 FQGNSA. This CDR3 is built from 13 residues. The CDR3 reads CASSLDSYNEQFF. For the CDR3, the DNA is TGTGCCAGCAGCCTGGACAGCTACAATGAGCAGTTCTTC.

The chain has TRBV19 and TRBJ1-4; maybe TRBD1 (5 bases). Germline V gene lookup returns CDR1 LNHDA and CDR2 SQIVND (reference sequence). CDR3 length: 15 residues. Trimming pared 3 bases from V and 7 bases from J, leaving 15 bases between. CDR3 bases: TGTGCCAGTAGTATCACCCCTGGGGGGAGTGAAAAACTGTTTTTT. Protein sequence: CASSITPGGSEKLFF.

CDR3 DNA: TGTGCCAGCAGTCTAAATTCGCTGAGCACAGATACGCAGTATTTT. Translating gives CASSLNSLSTDTQYF. The chain has TRBV28 and TRBJ2-3; the D is unclear. The CDR3 contains 15 residues. Germline loops: CDR1 MDHEN, CDR2 SYDVKM. The germline V and J ends were trimmed by 5 bases and 0 bases, with 12 bases remaining between them.